Shown below are 8 T cell receptor beta chains from a single sample sequenced in a study of cytomegalovirus exposure and HLA in healthy donors. Use of 60 Vbeta and 13 Jbeta primers characterized the PCR. The data were produced by immunoSEQ multiplex PCR, yet TCRdb's version contains in-frame clones alone and is incomplete. Here the sample spans approximately 160,000 clones, roughly 82% being singletons. Sequenced sample: PBMCs. All receptors derive from a woman younger than 45 in good health and CMV-seronegative.

In its sample, this clone was seen a few times. J is TRBJ2-7 and V is TRBV6-6, with D maybe TRBD2 (6 bases). Germline V gene lookup returns CDR1 MNHNY and CDR2 SVGAGI (reference sequence). The CDR3 spans 15 residues. V lost 4 bases to trimming and J lost 6 bases, with 19 bases between them. The CDR3 loop reads CASSFRGNIISEQYF. The CDR3, as DNA: TGTGCCAGCAGTTTTCGCGGGAACATTATTAGCGAGCAGTACTTC.

This chain links TRBV7-2 with TRBJ1-5, with 7 nucleotides matching TRBD1. Germline values: CDR1 SGHTA, CDR2 FQGNSA. CDR3 length equals 13 residues. V shed 4 bases and J 6 bases; nucleotides not matched to a gene: 3. CDR3 region: CASSSQGGQPQHF. CDR3 DNA: TGTGCCAGCAGCTCCCAGGGGGGTCAGCCCCAGCATTTT. The variable domain in full, completed from reference TRBV7-2 and TRBJ1-5, reads GAGVSQSPSNKVTEKGKDVELRCDPISGHTALYWYRQSLGQGLEFLIYFQGNSAPDKSGLPSDRFSAERTGGSVSTLTIQRTQQEDSAVYLCASSSQGGQPQHFGDGTRLSIL.

This clone came up a few times. V is TRBV5-1 and J is TRBJ1-2, with a weak D call TRBD1 (6 bases). In germline, CDR1 is SGHRS, CDR2 YFSETQ. This CDR3 spans 14 amino acids. The V gene lost 2 bases and the J gene lost 2 bases, with 10 bases spanning the gap. This CDR3 reads CASSFDRRNYGYTF. CDR3 bases: TGCGCCAGCAGCTTCGACAGGAGGAACTATGGCTACACCTTC.

This clone was counted a single time. The chain carries TRBV5-1 and TRBJ1-2, with 7 positions matching TRBD1. CDR1 SGHRS and CDR2 YFSETQ come from the germline V gene. The CDR3 is 15 amino acids. The V gene end was trimmed by 1 base and the J gene end by 3 bases; junction bases not matched to a gene: 6. The CDR3: CASSLTGVNDYGYTF. CDR3 in DNA: TGCGCCAGCAGCTTGACAGGGGTTAATGACTATGGCTACACCTTC.

This sequence joins TRBV7-3 and TRBJ2-7, with D possibly TRBD2 on 7 matching bases. This CDR3 has 15 amino acids. Germline V lookup: CDR1 SGHTA, CDR2 FQGTGA. Trimming stripped 5 bases from V and 3 bases from J, with 17 bases between. The CDR3 loop reads CASSAWGGPGYEQYF. In nucleotides, the CDR3 is TGTGCCAGCAGCGCCTGGGGGGGCCCCGGCTACGAGCAGTACTTC.

The CDR3 protein is CASSPDRGRSQPQHF. The CDR3 nucleotides read TGTGCCAGCAGCCCTGACAGGGGGCGCAGCCAGCCCCAGCATTTT. The rearrangement links TRBV5-6 to TRBJ1-5; 10 bases are shared with TRBD1. CDR1 and CDR2 (germline): SGHDT, YYEEEE. The CDR3 runs 15 residues. The junction had 8 bases not matched to a gene; V was cut back by 4 bases and J by 7 bases. The entire variable domain, with the rest obtained from reference TRBV5-6 and TRBJ1-5, is as follows: DAGVTQSPTHLIKTRGQQVTLRCSPKSGHDTVSWYQQALGQGPQFIFQYYEEEERQRGNFPDRFSGHQFPNYSSELNVNALLLGDSALYLCASSPDRGRSQPQHFGDGTRLSIL.

As DNA, the CDR3 is TGTGCCAGCAGCTTGGGGGGGACAAGGATTAACAATGAGCAGTTCTTC. Its translation: CASSLGGTRINNEQFF. This sequence joins TRBV5-6 and TRBJ2-1; possibly TRBD1 for D (6 bases). CDR3 size: 16 residues. Trimming pared 0 bases from V and 5 bases from J, leaving 15 bases between. Germline V gene lookup returns CDR1 SGHDT and CDR2 YYEEEE.

The chain is built from TRBV21-1 and TRBJ1-2. TRBV21-1 is reported as a pseudogene. The CDR3 is made up of 11 amino acids. The CDR3 DNA reads TGCGGAGAGGGCCTTTCCTATGGCTACACCTTC. The encoded protein is CGEGLSYGYTF.